A single sample gave rise to the 28 T cell receptor beta chains below, sequenced in a study of T cell changes during pregnancy in multiple sclerosis. Produced via immunoSEQ multiplex PCR; TCRdb's table is partial and in-frame only. The sample comprises 85,000 to 130,000 clones, less than 95% of which are singletons, and less than 2% rests with the top ten. The sequencing used peripheral blood, collected after pregnancy. The receptors were gathered from a female donor with multiple sclerosis, enrolled in a pregnancy study.

This chain links TRBV19 with TRBJ2-7, with D tentatively TRBD1 (6 bases). The V gene lost 6 bases and the J gene lost 3 bases, with 15 bases spanning the gap. The CDR3 has 14 residues. Germline V gene lookup returns CDR1 LNHDA and CDR2 SQIVND (reference sequence). This chain's CDR3 is CASRGTGSRYEQYF. In nucleotides, the CDR3 is TGTGCCAGTAGGGGAACAGGGTCCCGCTACGAGCAGTACTTC.

This chain connects TRBV6-6 to TRBJ2-1; the D gene is possibly TRBD2 (7 bases). The CDR3 contains 15 residues. V lost 6 bases and J lost 3, with 15 bases in between. In germline, CDR1 is MNHNY, CDR2 SVGAGI (reference sequence). In nucleotides, the CDR3 is TGTGCCAGCAGCCAAAGGGGGGGAGGCTACAATGAGCAGTTCTTC. This codes for CASSQRGGGYNEQFF.

This chain connects TRBV6-5 to TRBJ1-1, with unresolved D. The V gene lost 6 bases and the J gene lost 4 bases, with 9 bases spanning the gap. CDR1 is MNHEY, CDR2 SVGAGI, per germline. The CDR3 length is 12 residues. CDR3 coding DNA: TGTGCCAGCAGGGACTTGGTCACTGAAGCTTTCTTT. Translating it yields CASRDLVTEAFF.

The chain links TRBV6-5 to TRBJ2-7, with TRBD1 matching over 7 bases. The trim removed 0 bases at V and 12 bases at J, leaving 5 bases unmatched. The CDR3 spans 12 residues. CDR1 is MNHEY and CDR2 is SVGAGI in the germline V gene. In nucleotides, the CDR3 is TGTGCCAGCAGTTACTCCCGACAGGGTTTGTACTTC. This translates into CASSYSRQGLYF.

This rearrangement joins TRBV7-2 to TRBJ1-5; 12 nucleotides align to TRBD1. Germline V lookup: CDR1 SGHTA, CDR2 FQGNSA. J lost 7 bases, V lost 5 bases, and 15 bases had no gene match. The CDR3 runs 18 residues. CDR3 sequence reads: CASSPAPWDRGQMQPQHF. Written as DNA, the CDR3 is TGTGCCAGCAGCCCCGCCCCCTGGGACAGGGGGCAAATGCAGCCCCAGCATTTT.

CDR3 sequence reads: CASTHRGLDGYTF. CDR3 nucleotides: TGTGCCAGCACCCACAGGGGGCTGGATGGCTACACCTTC. The chain joins TRBV25-1 to TRBJ1-2, with 9 positions matching TRBD1. CDR3 size: 13 residues. Germline CDR1 MGHDK, CDR2 SYGVNS. The ends lost 7 bases at V and 6 bases at J; junction bases unmatched: 6.

The chain has TRBV19 and TRBJ2-3; 8 positions agree with TRBD1. CDR1 is LNHDA and CDR2 is SQIVND in the germline V gene (reference sequence). This CDR3 is built from 15 residues. The V gene end was trimmed by 3 bases and the J gene end by 2 bases; junction bases not matched to a gene: 4. DNA of the CDR3: TGTGCCAGTAGTATTGGGACAGGTTTCACAGATACGCAGTATTTT. This translates into CASSIGTGFTDTQYF.

This clone was found once. This chain connects TRBV7-3 to TRBJ2-3; possible D gene TRBD2, 5 bases. V lost 2 bases to trimming and J lost 1 base, with 13 bases between them. Germline loops: CDR1 SGHTA, CDR2 FQGTGA. This CDR3 contains 16 residues. The chain's CDR3 is CASSLAPGWGTDTQYF. CDR3 coding DNA: TGTGCCAGCAGCTTAGCCCCGGGATGGGGCACAGATACGCAGTATTTT.

V is TRBV2 and J is TRBJ1-2; tentative D call: TRBD1 (5 bases). The CDR3 consists of 13 residues. Germline CDR1 reads SNHLY; CDR2 reads FYNNEI. V lost 5 bases to trimming and J lost 7 bases, with 14 bases between them. This chain's CDR3 is CASSRSRVGGYTF. Here the CDR3 DNA reads TGTGCCAGCAGTCGGTCCAGGGTGGGTGGCTACACCTTC.

The rearrangement links TRBV2 to TRBJ2-7; 11 nucleotides line up with TRBD2. The V gene's germline CDR1 is SNHLY and CDR2 FYNNEI. V shed 7 bases, J shed 2 bases, and the junction held 10 bases outside the gene matches. The CDR3 has 16 residues. Here the CDR3 reads CASKELAGGPTYEQYF. In nucleotides, the CDR3 is TGTGCCAGCAAGGAGCTAGCGGGAGGCCCGACCTACGAGCAGTACTTC.

The V call is TRBV5-1, the J call TRBJ1-5, with D perhaps matching TRBD1 (6 bases). The CDR3 extends over 19 amino acids. The V end lost 3 bases, the J end lost 0 bases, and 22 bases lay between the germline ends. Germline lookup yields CDR1 SGHRS and CDR2 YFSETQ. The CDR3 region is CASSYKGQRRVYSNQPQHF. DNA for the CDR3: TGCGCCAGCAGCTACAAAGGACAGCGAAGGGTTTATAGCAATCAGCCCCAGCATTTT.

The J gene is TRBJ2-2, the V gene TRBV19; 7 positions match TRBD1. Germline values: CDR1 LNHDA, CDR2 SQIVND (reference sequence). Trimming at V came to 5 bases and at J to 7 bases, leaving 10 bases not matched to a gene. The CDR3 is 15 residues long. The CDR3 is CASSPRQGRGGELFF. CDR3 coding DNA: TGTGCCAGTAGTCCCCGACAGGGAAGGGGCGGGGAGCTGTTTTTT.

This clone came up once. The V gene is TRBV7-3, the J gene TRBJ2-2, with TRBD1 matching over 7 bases. The V gene end was trimmed by 1 base and the J gene end by 5 bases; junction bases not matched to a gene: 10. Germline assignment: CDR1 SGHTA and CDR2 FQGTGA. The CDR3 loop spans 17 amino acids. The CDR3: CASSLMEQGKRTGELFF. As DNA, the CDR3 is TGTGCCAGCAGCTTAATGGAACAGGGGAAGCGGACCGGGGAGCTGTTTTTT.

This clone is a singleton in its sample. The rearrangement links TRBV18 to TRBJ1-5; 7 nucleotides align to TRBD1. With 6 bases clipped from V and 4 bases from J, the junction kept 6 bases outside the gene matches. This CDR3 is built from 14 residues. The V gene's germline CDR1 is KGHSH and CDR2 LQKENI. The CDR3 reads CASSRGQPNQPQHF. For the CDR3, the DNA is TGTGCCAGCTCCCGGGGACAGCCAAATCAGCCCCAGCATTTT.

A few counts support this clone. The chain links TRBV2 to TRBJ1-2; maybe TRBD1 (5 bases). The germline gives CDR1 SNHLY, CDR2 FYNNEI. The CDR3 loop spans 12 amino acids. V was clipped by 3 bases and J by 3 bases, with 5 bases between them. The CDR3 DNA reads TGTGCCAGCAGTGAGACAGACTATGGCTACACCTTC. Amino acid sequence: CASSETDYGYTF.

The rearrangement joins TRBV6-5 to TRBJ1-2, with 7 nucleotides matching TRBD1. Germline-derived CDR1 and CDR2 are MNHEY and SVGAGI. There are 14 residues in the CDR3. The J segment lost 3 bases and the V segment lost 7 bases, leaving 8 bases of the junction unmatched. The CDR3 spells CASTSFGQDYGYTF. Here the CDR3 DNA reads TGTGCCAGCACCTCTTTCGGACAGGACTATGGCTACACCTTC.

The CDR3 DNA is TGTGCCACCCGGACTAGCGGGGGAGGTGAGCAGTTCTTC. The encoded protein is CATRTSGGGEQFF. This chain links TRBV14 with TRBJ2-1; 13 nucleotides align to TRBD2. Per germline, CDR1 SGHDN and CDR2 FVKESK. The CDR3 covers 13 residues. V shed 10 bases, J shed 9 bases, and the junction held 6 bases outside the gene matches.

The chain joins TRBV5-1 to TRBJ2-3; perhaps TRBD2 as D (7 bases). CDR3 length: 19 residues. V lost 2 bases and J 2 bases, leaving 24 bases between the germline ends. Germline V CDR1 and CDR2: SGHRS, YFSETQ. The DNA of the CDR3 is TGCGCCAGCAGCTTAGACCCCCGAGGGGGGCGGGGGTCCACAGATACGCAGTATTTT. Encoded protein: CASSLDPRGGRGSTDTQYF. The variable domain in full, completed from reference TRBV5-1 and TRBJ2-3, reads KAGVTQTPRYLIKTRGQQVTLSCSPISGHRSVSWYQQTPGQGLQFLFEYFSETQRNKGNFPGRFSGRQFSNSRSEMNVSTLELGDSALYLCASSLDPRGGRGSTDTQYFGPGTRLTVL.

V is TRBV7-9 and J is TRBJ2-5; TRBD2 might be the D (6 bases). The CDR3 loop spans 15 amino acids. V dropped 3 bases and J dropped 1 base, with 12 bases sitting between them. Germline assignment: CDR1 SEHNR and CDR2 FQNEAQ (reference sequence). The DNA of the CDR3 is TGTGCCAGCAGCTTGGAAGTGGGAGGCCAAGAGACCCAGTACTTC. Its protein product is CASSLEVGGQETQYF.

The V gene is TRBV6-5, the J gene TRBJ1-2, with 9 bases identical to TRBD1. The CDR3 runs 14 residues. Germline V gene data show CDR1 as MNHEY and CDR2 as SVGAGI. Trimming removed 6 bases from V and 8 bases from J; junction bases left unmatched: 10. The CDR3 region is CASSRSGTGKGYTF. CDR3 DNA sequence: TGTGCCAGCAGCCGGTCCGGGACAGGGAAAGGCTACACCTTC.

The chain's CDR3 is CASSESTGGVSNEKLFF. The CDR3, as DNA: TGTGCCAGCAGTGAATCGACAGGGGGCGTCTCTAATGAAAAACTGTTTTTT. The chain recombines TRBV6-1 with TRBJ1-4, with 10 bases aligning to TRBD1. The V and J ends lost 2 bases and 3 bases, in that order; junction bases with no gene match: 6. The CDR3 is 17 amino acids. The germline V gene encodes CDR1 MNHNS and CDR2 SASEGT.

V and J are TRBV18 and TRBJ1-4, with unresolved D. This CDR3 comprises 17 residues. Trimming took 2 bases from V and 4 from J, leaving 17 bases between them. Germline V gene sequence: CDR1 KGHSH, CDR2 LQKENI. As DNA, the CDR3 is TGTGCCAGCTCACCAGCAGAGGCCCTAATCTTTAATGAAAAACTGTTTTTT. Encoded protein: CASSPAEALIFNEKLFF.

The V gene is TRBV30, the J gene TRBJ2-7, with 9 bases identical to TRBD2. The length of the CDR3 is 18 residues. After removal of 3 bases from V and 0 bases from J, the junction contained 15 bases not matched to a gene. The V gene's germline CDR1 is GTSNPN and CDR2 SVGIG (reference sequence). CDR3 bases: TGTGCCTGGAGCAGACCAAAAGCTAGCGGGACCGTCTCCTACGAGCAGTACTTC. Its protein is CAWSRPKASGTVSYEQYF. Complete variable domain (other parts from reference TRBV30 and TRBJ2-7): SQTIHQWPATLVQPVGSPLSLECTVEGTSNPNLYWYRQAAGRGLQLLFYSVGIGQISSEVPQNLSASRPQDRQFILSSKKLLLSDSGFYLCAWSRPKASGTVSYEQYFGPGTRLTVT.

This clone occurred once. V is TRBV6-5 and J is TRBJ2-7, with TRBD1 as a possible D gene (5 bases). Trimming took off 2 bases at V and 0 bases at J, with 8 bases between the two ends. Germline V gene sequence: CDR1 MNHEY, CDR2 SVGAGI. This CDR3 is built from 14 residues. The CDR3 DNA follows: TGTGCCAGCAGTTACGGGGCTTTCTCCTACGAGCAGTACTTC. Residues: CASSYGAFSYEQYF.

This clone was detected only a few times. This rearrangement joins TRBV27 to TRBJ1-1; 10 nucleotides match TRBD1. Germline assignment: CDR1 MNHEY and CDR2 SMNVEV (reference sequence). Unmatched junction bases numbered 8, after V lost 4 bases and J lost 3 bases. CDR3 length: 16 residues. The CDR3 coding sequence is TGTGCCAGCAGTTCGATGACAGGGGGCGTTTACACTGAAGCTTTCTTT. Amino acid sequence: CASSSMTGGVYTEAFF.

The chain couples TRBV7-8 to TRBJ1-4; D unresolved. Trimming cost V 3 bases and J 0 bases, with 11 bases left between them. The germline V gene encodes CDR1 SGHVS and CDR2 FQNEAQ. The CDR3 totals 16 residues. DNA for the CDR3: TGTGCCAGCAGCTTGTTACGGTCTGCAACTAATGAAAAACTGTTTTTT. Translation gives CASSLLRSATNEKLFF.

J is TRBJ2-1 and V is TRBV27, with 9 bases lining up with TRBD1. CDR1 MNHEY and CDR2 SMNVEV come from the germline V gene (reference sequence). The ends lost 2 bases at V and 10 bases at J; junction bases unmatched: 6. CDR3 size: 14 residues. CDR3 coding DNA: TGTGCCAGCAGTTTAGGGACAGGGAACGGGGAGCAGTTCTTC. As protein: CASSLGTGNGEQFF.

The chain carries TRBV7-9 and TRBJ1-1; no clear D gene. Trimming removed 5 bases at V and 4 bases at J, with 20 bases between. Germline-derived CDR1 and CDR2 are SEHNR and FQNEAQ (reference sequence). CDR3 length equals 16 residues. CDR3: CASSRIPTGSRTEAFF. The CDR3 bases are TGTGCCAGCAGCCGGATCCCCACGGGTTCTCGCACTGAAGCTTTCTTT. The full variable domain, rest sourced from reference TRBV7-9 and TRBJ1-1, is DTGVSQNPRHKITKRGQNVTFRCDPISEHNRLYWYRQTLGQGPEFLTYFQNEAQLEKSRLLSDRFSAERPKGSFSTLEIQRTEQGDSAMYLCASSRIPTGSRTEAFFGQGTRLTVV.